Sequencing of this TCR beta chain was carried out in a study of beta chain features in type 1 diabetes. Study in general: Cell yields, age and gender were similar between patients and healthy donors.

Study-wide results and limits: All four CD4+ subsets from Type 1 diabetes patients carried moderately but significantly shorter TCRB CDR3s.

CD4+ cells of the naive, central memory, regulatory and stem cell-like memory types were sorted via CD45RO/CCR7/CD25/CD127/CD95/CD27. cDNA synthesis used the whole RNA isolate, giving expressed TCRB sequences. Naive, central memory and regulatory T cell samples averaged about 3.57 million immunoSEQ reads each. The table came from immunoSEQ multiplex PCR; TCRdb's copy has only in-frame clones and leaves some out. This sample has approximately 600,000 clones, with roughly 12% found just once. Germline loops: CDR1 SGHVS, CDR2 FNYEAQ. This CDR3 is 13 amino acids long. The germline V and J ends were trimmed by 2 bases and 0 bases, with 4 bases remaining between them. This clone has just a few counts. Its antigen is not known.

This clonotype originated in a man younger than 45 with type 1 diabetes. The chain has TRBV7-6 and TRBJ2-5; D not certain. Sequenced input: naive CD4+ T cells from blood. The CDR3 nucleotides are TGTGCCAGCAGCTTAATTGACCAAGAGACCCAGTACTTC. Protein sequence: CASSLIDQETQYF.